Listed below are T cell receptor beta chains from one sample, sequenced in a study of human T cells and chemical hapten exposure. TCRdb redid the calling of the RACE reads with MiXCR, one entry per CDR3 protein. The sample lists fewer than 70,000 distinct CDR3 sequences, about 7% occurring once. Sequencing used whole blood, obtained in connection with sensitization to the hapten diphenylcyclopropenone (DPC). The receptor source for this set is a woman in her thirties with alopecia areata. Some clones in this sample may be carry-over from other donors' samples. CDR3s leave out the opening cysteine and the closing phenylalanine or tryptophan. A D gene is named only where the DNA matches it firmly.

D gene: -
V gene: TRBV7-8
CDR3 length: 11
J gene: TRBJ1-5
CDR3 protein: ASRADSNQPQH

D gene: TRBD2
V gene: TRBV7-2
CDR3 length: 15
J gene: TRBJ2-3
CDR3 protein: ASSLGVAGALRGTQY

D gene: -
V gene: TRBV12-3/TRBV12-4
CDR3 length: 14
J gene: TRBJ1-2
CDR3 protein: ASSFGVGTAIYGYT

D gene: -
V gene: TRBV29-1
CDR3 length: 14
J gene: TRBJ2-6
CDR3 protein: SVVSAGISGANVLT

D gene: -
V gene: TRBV29-1
CDR3 length: 10
J gene: TRBJ1-1
CDR3 protein: SVGTHGGEAF

D gene: -
V gene: TRBV5-4
CDR3 length: 10
J gene: TRBJ2-3
CDR3 protein: ASSLEGRGEY

D gene: TRBD1
V gene: TRBV12-3/TRBV12-4
CDR3 length: 12
J gene: TRBJ1-5
CDR3 protein: ASSPTGAGQPQH

D gene: TRBD2
V gene: TRBV20-1
CDR3 length: 11
J gene: TRBJ2-7
CDR3 protein: SASGGIIYEQY

D gene: -
V gene: TRBV9
CDR3 length: 10
J gene: TRBJ1-1
CDR3 protein: ASSPTDSEAF

D gene: TRBD2
V gene: TRBV6-1
CDR3 length: 13
J gene: TRBJ2-1
CDR3 protein: ASSEGLAAYNEQF